This is a list of T cell receptor beta chains from one sample in a study of cytomegalovirus exposure and HLA in healthy donors. Sequencing used immunoSEQ multiplex PCR; TCRdb keeps in-frame clones, though not all of them. The sample carries around 180,000 clones, approximately 71% recorded once. Input material: PBMCs. These receptors were collected from a girl aged 5 to 17 in good health and CMV-seronegative. Both conserved end residues are trimmed from each CDR3. D genes are given only for firm matches.

TRBJ2-5	-	TRBV27	ASSRLEAGEETQY
TRBJ1-2	TRBD1	TRBV6-5	ASSRSLGQGAGYT
TRBJ2-7	-	TRBV29-1	SVSVGAVGEQY
TRBJ2-7	-	TRBV29-1	SVVREDSTYEQY
TRBJ1-1	-	TRBV18	ASSPPTRGGTEAF
TRBJ2-7	-	TRBV6-1	ASSELDYYEQY
TRBJ2-5	-	TRBV19	ASSPPRAGLETQY
TRBJ1-5	TRBD1	TRBV10-3	AISGQGEQPQH
TRBJ1-1	TRBD1	TRBV28	ASSYDRVGYEAF
TRBJ2-1	TRBD2	TRBV5-1	ASSFRGLAGGKNEQF
TRBJ2-2	TRBD2	TRBV6-1	ASSGLAGGGGTGELF
TRBJ1-1	TRBD1	TRBV15	AASRQGTSEAF
TRBJ1-5	TRBD1	TRBV7-8	ASRKLSGTAQPQH
TRBJ1-1	-	TRBV2	AYSESGLNTEAF
TRBJ1-1	-	TRBV14	ASSQEGRTEAF
TRBJ2-7	-	TRBV4-1	ASSQDRVTGGLTYEQY
TRBJ1-3	-	TRBV9	ASRGLSGNTIY
TRBJ1-2	-	TRBV9	ASSNTSRGASGYT
TRBJ1-1	-	TRBV7-9	ASSLDWAF
TRBJ2-1	-	TRBV13	ASSSSYLYRDEQF
TRBJ2-1	-	TRBV4-1	ASSLEATGGIDEQF
TRBJ1-5	TRBD1	TRBV5-4	ASSTGTDTYSNQPQH
TRBJ2-5	-	TRBV6-1	ASSGGQGETQY
TRBJ1-5	-	TRBV18	ASSPRTTGSSNQPQH
TRBJ2-5	-	TRBV5-1	ASIGRQQETQY
TRBJ1-5	-	TRBV25-1	ASSELRTGQPQH
TRBJ2-1	TRBD2	TRBV19	ASSIDPQRGGVYEQF
TRBJ1-1	TRBD1	TRBV6-1	ATGTGALNTEAF
TRBJ1-1	-	TRBV5-1	ASSLGWNTEAF
TRBJ1-5	-	TRBV1	TAPRHFYSNQPQH
TRBJ2-1	-	TRBV29-1	SVGSRSYNEQF
TRBJ2-7	-	TRBV5-6	ASSLARRPYEQY